These 21 T cell receptor beta chains share one sample of origin, sequenced in a study of shared clonotypes between healthy human individuals. Some clones are missing from TCRdb's copy, which holds only in-frame ones; the method was immunoSEQ multiplex PCR. The table shows more than 2 million clones, with 85% to 95% occurring only once. The sample was naive CD4+ T cells sorted from blood. Specified subset: CD45RA+ positively selected. The receptor source for this set is a man aged 18 to 35 in good health.

The chain carries TRBV6-6 and TRBJ2-7; TRBD2 matches at 8 bases. V gave up 2 bases and J gave up 5 bases; unmatched junction bases: 11. Germline V lookup: CDR1 MNHNY, CDR2 SVGAGI (reference sequence). This CDR3 comprises 16 residues. The CDR3 spells CASSYPISGKRHEQYF. The CDR3 DNA reads TGTGCCAGCAGTTACCCCATTAGCGGGAAGAGGCACGAGCAGTACTTC.

The rearrangement uses TRBV27 and TRBJ2-5; a weak D match, TRBD2 (6 bases). Germline CDR1 and CDR2: MNHEY and SMNVEV (reference sequence). This CDR3 comprises 14 residues. Trimming shortened V by 3 bases and J by 5 bases, and 13 bases separated the two germline ends. Here the CDR3 reads CASSLAGLGETQYF. As DNA, the CDR3 is TGTGCCAGCAGTTTGGCGGGACTGGGGGAGACCCAGTACTTC.

V usage is TRBV5-1 and J usage is TRBJ2-7, with D unresolved. The CDR3 covers 14 residues. Germline CDR1 and CDR2: SGHRS and YFSETQ. V lost 0 bases, J lost 6 bases, and 13 bases lay in between. This CDR3 is CASSLGGVASEQYF. CDR3 nucleotide sequence: TGCGCCAGCAGCTTGGGGGGTGTAGCATCCGAGCAGTACTTC.

This chain uses TRBV2 with TRBJ2-2, with a tentative D call TRBD2 (6 bases). CDR3 size: 14 residues. The ends were cut back, 8 bases at V and 4 bases at J, with 14 bases in the middle. CDR1 and CDR2 (germline): SNHLY, FYNNEI. Here the CDR3 reads CASSSGVFTGELFF. The CDR3 DNA sequence: TGTGCCAGCTCTTCGGGAGTATTCACCGGGGAGCTGTTTTTT.

This chain uses TRBV27 with TRBJ2-1, with D possibly TRBD1 on 5 matching bases. The CDR3 is made up of 14 amino acids. The germline CDR1 and CDR2 sequences are MNHEY and SMNVEV (reference sequence). Trimming cost V 1 base and J 8 bases, with 12 bases left between them. The CDR3 loop reads CASSLFRVGDEQFF. CDR3 sequence (DNA): TGTGCCAGCAGTTTATTTAGGGTAGGGGATGAGCAGTTCTTC.

Notes on this clone: An end of the junction does not agree with germline; a read error may underlie this. The same CDR3 is also encoded by other DNA sequences in this sample. The rearrangement links TRBV27 to TRBJ1-1; D not resolved. The germline V gene has CDR1 MNHEY and CDR2 SMNVEV (reference sequence). The CDR3 covers 13 residues. CDR3 sequence (DNA): TGTGCCAGCAAAACCTCCAAGAACACTGAAGCCTTCTTT. Its protein is CASKTSKNTEAFF.

This clone was seen once. The chain links TRBV27 to TRBJ2-1; TRBD2 aligns across 15 bases. Germline V lookup: CDR1 MNHEY, CDR2 SMNVEV (reference sequence). V was clipped by 6 bases and J by 2 bases; unmatched bases: 5. The CDR3 contains 17 residues. CDR3 nucleotides: TGTGCCAGCAGACGGACTAGCGGGAGGGGGCCCTACAATGAGCAGTTCTTC. As protein: CASRRTSGRGPYNEQFF.

This clone showed up just once. This chain uses TRBV4-1 with TRBJ1-1, with a possible D match to TRBD1 (5 bases). V gave up 3 bases and J gave up 8 bases, with 22 bases separating them. The CDR3 is made up of 16 amino acids. Germline CDR1 reads MGHRA; CDR2 reads YSYEKL. The CDR3 DNA follows: TGCGCCAGCAGCCAGACTCCCCGGACAACACCCCGAGAAGCTTTCTTT. Encoded protein: CASSQTPRTTPREAFF.

V and J are TRBV6-5 and TRBJ2-7; TRBD2 matches at 7 bases. The V gene's germline CDR1 is MNHEY and CDR2 SVGAGI. Trimming took 10 bases from V and 3 from J; bases not matched to a gene: 12. CDR3 length equals 14 residues. This CDR3 reads CATSRGDGVYEQYF. DNA for the CDR3: TGTGCCACTTCCCGGGGGGACGGGGTCTACGAGCAGTACTTC.

The chain is built from TRBV30 and TRBJ1-1; unclear D gene. Per the germline V gene, CDR1 is GTSNPN and CDR2 is SVGIG (reference sequence). This CDR3 spans 15 amino acids. V was shortened by 4 bases and J by 1 base, with 16 bases between the two germline ends. The DNA for the CDR3 is TGTGCCTGGACCCACCGCGGACTGGGGAACACTGAAGCTTTCTTT. As protein: CAWTHRGLGNTEAFF.

The CDR3 DNA sequence: TGTGCCATGGGGCCCCCCGGGGCAGAGACCCAGTACTTC. This gives the protein CAMGPPGAETQYF. The J gene is TRBJ2-5, the V gene TRBV9, with D possibly being TRBD1 or TRBD2 (5 bases each). V lost 9 bases and J 4 bases, leaving 16 bases between the germline ends. Per germline, CDR1 SGDLS and CDR2 YYNGEE. The length of the CDR3 is 13 residues.

CDR3 region: CASSNPGQGRGEQYF. As DNA, the CDR3 is TGCGCCAGCAGCAACCCGGGACAGGGGCGAGGCGAGCAGTACTTC. This rearrangement joins TRBV4-1 to TRBJ2-7, with 10 bases that match TRBD1. This CDR3 comprises 15 residues. Germline V lookup: CDR1 MGHRA, CDR2 YSYEKL. Unmatched junction bases numbered 10, after V lost 5 bases and J lost 6 bases.

The J gene is TRBJ2-2, the V gene TRBV27, with D possibly being TRBD1 (6 bases). Trimming removed 2 bases from V and 5 bases from J, with 12 bases in between. Germline loops: CDR1 MNHEY, CDR2 SMNVEV (reference sequence). The CDR3 length is 15 residues. As DNA, the CDR3 is TGTGCCAGCAGTTTAGTGTCAGGGGTGACCGGGGAGCTGTTTTTT. Amino acid sequence: CASSLVSGVTGELFF.

This clone was counted many times. V is TRBV7-9 and J is TRBJ2-2; a possible D gene is TRBD1 (6 bases). Trimming took off 6 bases at V and 1 base at J, with 9 bases between the two ends. There are 14 residues in the CDR3. Germline V lookup: CDR1 SEHNR, CDR2 FQNEAQ (reference sequence). CDR3 residues: CASRRTENTGELFF. The CDR3 coding sequence is TGTGCCAGCAGGCGGACAGAGAACACCGGGGAGCTGTTTTTT. The full variable domain, rest sourced from reference TRBV7-9 and TRBJ2-2, is DTGVSQNPRHKITKRGQNVTFRCDPISEHNRLYWYRQTLGQGPEFLTYFQNEAQLEKSRLLSDRFSAERPKGSFSTLEIQRTEQGDSAMYLCASRRTENTGELFFGEGSRLTVL.

The J gene is TRBJ1-2, the V gene TRBV2; D perhaps matches TRBD1 (5 bases). Germline loops: CDR1 SNHLY, CDR2 FYNNEI. Deletions cut 0 bases from V and 8 bases from J, with 13 bases between. The CDR3 runs to 14 residues. DNA for the CDR3: TGTGCCAGCAGTGAAGCGCTTGGGGGATACGGCTACACCTTC. Its translation: CASSEALGGYGYTF.

This sequence joins TRBV29-1 and TRBJ2-6; D not resolved. Trimming took off 5 bases at V and 0 bases at J, with 5 bases between the two ends. The CDR3 spans 13 residues. The germline V gene has CDR1 SQVTM and CDR2 ANQGSEA. In DNA form, the CDR3 reads TGCAGCGTTAGCGTCTCTGGGGCCAACGTCCTGACTTTC. Amino acid sequence: CSVSVSGANVLTF.

The V and J genes are TRBV11-2 and TRBJ1-1; 7 bases align to TRBD1. Germline V gene data show CDR1 as SGHAT and CDR2 as FQNNGV. CDR3 length: 15 residues. V trimming: 5 bases; J trimming: 0 bases; junction bases outside the gene matches: 6. CDR3 loop: CASSLRGTVNTEAFF. The CDR3, as DNA: TGTGCCAGCAGCCTTAGAGGGACAGTGAACACTGAAGCTTTCTTT.

The J gene is TRBJ1-5, the V gene TRBV28, with 7 bases fitting TRBD1. The trim removed 5 bases at V and 5 bases at J, leaving 15 bases unmatched. This CDR3 region has 17 residues. The germline CDR1 and CDR2 sequences are MDHEN and SYDVKM. The CDR3 region is CASSPDRDRGQYQPQHF. The CDR3 DNA is TGTGCCAGCAGTCCAGACCGGGACAGAGGGCAATATCAGCCCCAGCATTTT. The full variable domain, in which reference TRBV28 and TRBJ1-5 provide the parts outside the CDR3, is DVKVTQSSRYLVKRTGEKVFLECVQDMDHENMFWYRQDPGLGLRLIYFSYDVKMKEKGDIPEGYSVSREKKERFSLILESASTNQTSMYLCASSPDRDRGQYQPQHFGDGTRLSIL.

The chain employs TRBV12-5 and TRBJ2-1; D gene ambiguous. Germline-derived CDR1 and CDR2 are LGHNT and FRNRAP. The CDR3 runs 12 residues. Deletions cut 5 bases from V and 5 bases from J, with 7 bases between. The CDR3 DNA sequence: TGTGCTAGTGGTGGAAGAAACAATGAGCAGTTCTTC. As protein: CASGGRNNEQFF.

Worth noting for this clone: The junction does not match germline at one end; this may be a read error. The chain carries TRBV7-7 and TRBJ1-2, with 8 positions matching TRBD1. The CDR3 has 14 amino acids. Germline V lookup: CDR1 SSHAT, CDR2 FNYEAQ (reference sequence). Here the CDR3 DNA reads TGTGCTAGCAGCTCTCTGGACAGGGACGACGGCTACACCTTC. It specifies CASSSLDRDDGYTF.

In this sample, this clone turned up once. This rearrangement joins TRBV29-1 to TRBJ1-1; D is perhaps TRBD1 (5 bases). The V end lost 7 bases, the J end lost 3 bases, and 12 bases lay between the germline ends. CDR3 length: 12 residues. The germline CDR1 and CDR2 sequences are SQVTM and ANQGSEA. The CDR3 here is CSAVGGYTEAFF. Here the CDR3 DNA reads TGCAGCGCCGTGGGGGGGTACACTGAAGCTTTCTTT.